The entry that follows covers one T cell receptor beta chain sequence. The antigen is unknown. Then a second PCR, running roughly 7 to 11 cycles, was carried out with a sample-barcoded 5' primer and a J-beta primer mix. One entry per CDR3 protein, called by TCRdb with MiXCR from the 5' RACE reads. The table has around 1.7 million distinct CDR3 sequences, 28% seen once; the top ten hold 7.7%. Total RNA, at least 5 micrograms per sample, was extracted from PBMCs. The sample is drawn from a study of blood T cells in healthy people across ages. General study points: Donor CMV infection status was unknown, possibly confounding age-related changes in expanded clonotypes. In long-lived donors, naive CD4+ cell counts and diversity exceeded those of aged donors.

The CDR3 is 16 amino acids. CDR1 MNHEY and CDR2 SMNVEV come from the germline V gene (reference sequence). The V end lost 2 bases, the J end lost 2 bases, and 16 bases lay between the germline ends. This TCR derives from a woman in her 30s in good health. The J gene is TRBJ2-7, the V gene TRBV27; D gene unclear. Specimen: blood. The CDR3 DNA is TGTGCCAGCAGTTTAACGGGTGGAAGGAAAACCTACGAGCAGTACTTC. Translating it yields CASSLTGGRKTYEQYF.